This passage covers 5 T cell receptor beta chains from one sample sequenced in a study of OX40 agonist ivuxolimab in advanced cancers. The method was immunoSEQ multiplex PCR; TCRdb's version includes in-frame clones alone and lacks a portion of them. The sample holds more than 60,000 clones, around 94% seen once. Sample: CD4+ or CD8+ T cells sorted from blood, taken in a trial of the OX40 agonist ivuxolimab. The source is an adult with an advanced solid tumor such as melanoma, head and neck, liver or kidney cancer.

This chain uses TRBV7-2 with TRBJ1-1; D unclear. The V and J ends lost 6 bases and 1 base respectively, with 15 bases between them. This CDR3 spans 15 amino acids. Germline CDR1 and CDR2: SGHTA and FQGNSA. In DNA, the CDR3 is TGTGCCAGCAGGGCGGAGGCGGATTGGAACACTGAAGCTTTCTTT. Amino acid sequence: CASRAEADWNTEAFF.

The chain links TRBV5-1 to TRBJ2-7; possible D gene TRBD1, 6 bases. Germline lookup yields CDR1 SGHRS and CDR2 YFSETQ. The length of the CDR3 is 15 residues. The V gene lost 4 bases and the J gene lost 2 bases, with 16 bases spanning the gap. The CDR3 here is CASSLTGQLPYEQYF. The CDR3 DNA follows: TGCGCCAGCAGCCTTACCGGACAGCTACCCTACGAGCAGTACTTC.

The chain recombines TRBV5-5 with TRBJ1-5; no firm D call. V gave up 0 bases and J gave up 0 bases, with 16 bases separating them. CDR3 length: 18 amino acids. CDR1 is SGHKS, CDR2 YYEKEE, per germline (reference sequence). The CDR3 DNA reads as TGTGCCAGCAGCTTGGGGTTCGCAGAGGGAAATAGCAATCAGCCCCAGCATTTT. Its translation is CASSLGFAEGNSNQPQHF. The full variable domain, its missing parts supplied by reference TRBV5-5 and TRBJ1-5, is DAGVTQSPTHLIKTRGQQVTLRCSPISGHKSVSWYQQVLGQGPQFIFQYYEKEERGRGNFPDRFSARQFPNYSSELNVNALLLGDSALYLCASSLGFAEGNSNQPQHFGDGTRLSIL.

The chain links TRBV25-1 to TRBJ1-5; TRBD1 aligns across 12 bases. This CDR3 has 16 amino acids. Germline assignment: CDR1 MGHDK and CDR2 SYGVNS. Trimming cost V 2 bases and J 5 bases; bases outside gene matches: 4. This chain's CDR3 is CASSEPGTGGYQPQHF. CDR3 sequence (DNA): TGTGCCAGCAGTGAACCCGGGACAGGGGGCTATCAGCCCCAGCATTTT.

The chain employs TRBV6-5 and TRBJ1-5; D gene uncertain. Germline V lookup: CDR1 MNHEY, CDR2 SVGAGI. The ends were cut back, 0 bases at V and 6 bases at J, with 6 bases in the middle. The CDR3 length is 13 residues. The CDR3 DNA is TGTGCCAGCAGTTACTCGGTGACTCAGCCCCAGCATTTT. It specifies CASSYSVTQPQHF.